A single sample is the source of the 7 T cell receptor beta chains below, sequenced in a study of long-term antiretroviral therapy in people with HIV. Researchers ran immunoSEQ v3.0 at survey level. Profiled with immunoSEQ multiplex PCR; TCRdb holds only in-frame clones, not every one. In the table there are tens of thousands of clones, roughly 87% of which are singletons. The sample in question was unsorted PBMCs, obtained 0.2 years before starting antiretroviral therapy. The receptor set was obtained from a man younger than 35 with HIV.

This clone has only one observation. This chain connects TRBV7-8 to TRBJ1-2; D remains unclear. The CDR3 extends over 15 amino acids. Germline-derived CDR1 and CDR2 are SGHVS and FQNEAQ. Trimming left V 1 base short and J 0 bases short, with 9 bases between. As DNA, the CDR3 is TGTGCCAGCAGCTTAGTGTCGGACCCTAACTATGGCTACACCTTC. Protein product: CASSLVSDPNYGYTF.

This chain uses TRBV5-6 with TRBJ1-2, with D tentatively TRBD1 (6 bases). The germline CDR1 and CDR2 sequences are SGHDT and YYEEEE. V lost 2 bases and J 1 base, leaving 12 bases between the germline ends. This CDR3 region has 15 residues. CDR3 nucleotide sequence: TGTGCCAGCAGCTTAACAGGGTTTAGTAACTATGGCTACACCTTC. The encoded protein is CASSLTGFSNYGYTF.

This sequence joins TRBV9 and TRBJ2-2; 10 bases map to TRBD2. The CDR3 is 16 amino acids. V lost 0 bases and J lost 7; bases outside the gene matches: 6. CDR1 and CDR2 from the germline V gene are SGDLS and YYNGEE. The CDR3 spells CASSVGSGGIFGELFF. CDR3 DNA: TGTGCCAGCAGCGTAGGTAGCGGGGGGATCTTCGGGGAGCTGTTTTTT.

The chain's CDR3 is CASRGLAPNEQFF. The CDR3 DNA is TGTGCCAGCAGGGGACTAGCGCCCAATGAGCAGTTCTTC. The chain recombines TRBV6-5 with TRBJ2-1; 10 bases line up with TRBD2. Per the germline V gene, CDR1 is MNHEY and CDR2 is SVGAGI. There are 13 residues in the CDR3. V dropped 6 bases and J dropped 6; count of bases not matched to a gene: 2.

This sequence joins TRBV5-1 and TRBJ1-1, with TRBD1 matching over 12 bases. Germline CDR1 and CDR2: SGHRS and YFSETQ. The trim removed 6 bases at V and 5 bases at J, leaving 11 bases unmatched. CDR3 length: 16 residues. The CDR3 DNA follows: TGCGCCAGCAAGTTGGGGACAGGGGGCGTGTATACTGAAGCTTTCTTT. This encodes CASKLGTGGVYTEAFF.

This chain uses TRBV4-3 with TRBJ1-2, with no clear D. Germline CDR1 reads LGHNA; CDR2 reads YSLEER. CDR3 size: 12 residues. The V end was cut by 0 bases, the J end by 6 bases, with 5 bases between. The CDR3: CASSQEGNGYTF. The CDR3 nucleotides are TGCGCCAGCAGCCAAGAGGGGAATGGCTACACCTTC.

The chain has TRBV6-6 and TRBJ1-6; D remains unclear. This CDR3 spans 14 amino acids. CDR1 MNHNY and CDR2 SVGAGI come from the germline V gene (reference sequence). V was clipped by 11 bases and J by 3 bases, with 14 bases between them. CDR3 loop: CAGSSASYNSPLHF. The CDR3 DNA follows: TGTGCCGGGTCGAGCGCCAGCTATAATTCACCCCTCCACTTT.